This T cell receptor (beta chain) was sequenced in a study of beta chain features in type 1 diabetes. Expressed TCRB transcripts were sequenced because the isolated RNA had all been reverse transcribed beforehand. Sequencing was performed with immunoSEQ multiplex PCR; in TCRdb, only in-frame clones are kept and a portion is missing. There are roughly 330,000 clones in the sample; roughly 12% occur only once, and roughly 0.015% lies in the top ten. Cell sorting via CD45RO/CCR7/CD25/CD127/CD95/CD27 was performed to obtain CD4+ naive, central memory, regulatory and stem cell-like memory cells. To note about this clone: The antigen remains unidentified.

Study-level findings and limits: Lower insertion and higher deletion counts appeared at VDJ junctions in type 1 diabetes patients. The study found moderately but significantly shorter TCRB CDR3s in all four CD4+ subsets of Type 1 diabetes patients.

CDR1 is SEHNR and CDR2 is FQNEAQ in the germline V gene (reference sequence). CDR3 length: 14 residues. Trimming took 2 bases from V and 5 from J, leaving 12 bases between them. V gene TRBV7-9 combines with J gene TRBJ2-5, with a weak D call TRBD2 (6 bases). Source material: naive CD4+ T cells from blood. This TCR was sampled from a woman aged 18-29 years with type 1 diabetes. The CDR3, as DNA: TGTGCCAGCAGCTTACCAGGGAGGAGGGAGACCCAGTACTTC. Translating it yields CASSLPGRRETQYF.